A single sample gave rise to the 16 T cell receptor beta chains below, sequenced in a study of blood T cells in healthy people across ages. Together with a sample-barcoded 5' primer, a J-beta primer mix was included in a second PCR lasting about 7 to 11 cycles. TCRdb re-called the 5' RACE reads with MiXCR, one entry per CDR3 protein. The profile shows over a million distinct CDR3 sequences, approximately 39% of them singletons. The sample was blood. These receptors came from a woman aged 18-29 years in good health.

The sample holds one count of this clonotype. A much larger clonotype is one base distant, so this may be a read error. The rearrangement joins TRBV5-1 to TRBJ2-1; D may be TRBD1 (5 bases). This CDR3 is built from 15 residues. Germline CDR1 and CDR2: SGHRS and YFSETQ. The CDR3: CAGSLSTGLNNEQFF. CDR3 DNA: TGCGCCGGCAGCTTGAGTACAGGCCTCAACAATGAGCAGTTCTTC.

The chain combines TRBV9 with TRBJ2-4; D gene uncertain. The DNA end is a closer match to TRBJ2-5, so the J assignment may be wrong. CDR1 is SGDLS, CDR2 YYNGEE, per germline. This CDR3 is 17 amino acids long. CDR3 region: CASSHNEDGARWWTQYF. The CDR3 region has the DNA TGTGCCAGCAGCCACAACGAGGACGGAGCTCGATGGTGGACCCAGTACTTC.

The chain couples TRBV7-9 to TRBJ2-1; the match to TRBD2 covers 11 bases. With V trimmed by 5 bases and J by 4 bases, 13 bases remained unmatched. Germline lookup yields CDR1 SEHNR and CDR2 FQNEAQ (reference sequence). This CDR3 is 18 amino acids long. The CDR3 reads CASSPSLASGRFYNEQFF. CDR3 DNA sequence: TGTGCCAGCAGCCCCTCTCTGGCTAGCGGGAGGTTTTACAATGAGCAGTTCTTC.

The DNA for the CDR3 is TGTGCCAGCAGCACCCTCCTAGGACTAGCGAATGAGCAGTTCTTC. It specifies CASSTLLGLANEQFF. The chain employs TRBV12-3 or TRBV12-4 and TRBJ2-1, with 9 bases that match TRBD2. V was pared by 6 bases and J by 7 bases, with 10 bases of the junction left unmatched. The CDR3 length is 15 residues.

This clonotype was detected a few times. V and J are TRBV4-3 and TRBJ1-2, with a possible D match to TRBD1 (5 bases). The CDR3 runs 15 residues. Trimming removed 0 bases at V and 3 bases at J, with 11 bases between. Germline CDR1 and CDR2: LGHNA and YSLEER. The CDR3 DNA reads as TGCGCCAGCAGCCAAGATGCAGGGCTCTACTATGGCTACACCTTC. This gives the protein CASSQDAGLYYGYTF.

On this clonotype itself: This could be a read error, since a much larger clone is one nucleotide away. The chain recombines TRBV25-1 with TRBJ2-3, with D uncertain. The V gene's germline CDR1 is MGHDK and CDR2 SYGVNS. Trimming cost V 3 bases and J 5 bases, with 3 bases left between them. This CDR3 comprises 11 residues. The CDR3 loop reads CASSEIDTQYF. DNA for the CDR3: TGTGCCAGCAGTGAGATAGATACGCAGTATTTT.

This clonotype was seen more than once but under ten times. This sequence joins TRBV6-2 or TRBV6-3 and TRBJ2-2; D gene unclear. Trimming shortened V by 7 bases and J by 0 bases, and 12 bases separated the two germline ends. CDR1 is MNHEY, CDR2 SVGEGT, per germline. The CDR3 covers 15 residues. The CDR3 here is CASNQELANTGELFF. The CDR3 DNA is TGTGCCAGCAATCAGGAGCTCGCGAACACCGGGGAGCTGTTTTTT.

Note on this clonotype: The junction does not match germline at one end; this may be a read error. V and J are TRBV29-1 and TRBJ1-1; D might be TRBD1 (6 bases). CDR3 length: 13 residues. CDR1 SQVTM and CDR2 ANQGSEA come from the germline V gene. DNA for the CDR3: TGCAGCGTCGCGACAGGATTGAACACTGGAGCTTTCTTT. Its protein is CSVATGLNTGAFF.

This clonotype has at least ten counts. The chain's CDR3 is CSARDLTGGETDTQYF. The DNA for the CDR3 is TGCAGTGCTAGAGACCTAACAGGGGGTGAGACAGATACGCAGTATTTT. The chain couples TRBV20-1 to TRBJ2-3; 8 nucleotides align to TRBD1. The V gene end was trimmed by 0 bases and the J gene end by 3 bases; junction bases not matched to a gene: 8. The CDR3 spans 16 residues. CDR1 and CDR2 (germline): DFQATT, SNEGSKA (reference sequence).

This chain joins TRBV6-2 or TRBV6-3 and TRBJ1-5, with a weak D call TRBD1 (5 bases). CDR1 is MNHEY and CDR2 is SVGEGT in the germline V gene. Trimming left V 8 bases short and J 2 bases short, with 16 bases between. This CDR3 contains 15 residues. In DNA, the CDR3 is TGTGCCAGCGAGGCGGGACTTGCGGGCAATCAGCCCCAGCATTTT. Amino acids: CASEAGLAGNQPQHF.

This chain links TRBV2 with TRBJ2-6; weak D call: TRBD1 (5 bases). CDR1 and CDR2 (germline): SNHLY, FYNNEI. This CDR3 comprises 15 residues. The V gene lost 5 bases and the J gene lost 0 bases, with 8 bases spanning the gap. CDR3 residues: CASSLDISGANVLTF. The CDR3 DNA sequence: TGTGCCAGCAGTTTGGACATCTCTGGGGCCAACGTCCTGACTTTC. Supplemented by reference TRBV2 and TRBJ2-6, the full variable domain reads EPEVTQTPSHQVTQMGQEVILRCVPISNHLYFYWYRQILGQKVEFLVSFYNNEISEKSEIFDDQFSVERPDGSNFTLKIRSTKLEDSAMYFCASSLDISGANVLTFGAGSRLTVL.

This clonotype appeared a few times. This chain connects TRBV20-1 to TRBJ1-2, with 7 bases that match TRBD1. Germline CDR1 is DFQATT and CDR2 is SNEGSKA (reference sequence). This CDR3 region has 13 residues. J was trimmed by 4 bases and V by 5 bases; bases with no gene match: 7. CDR3 DNA sequence: TGCAGTGCTTTTCCGACAGGGACCTATGGCTACACCTTC. Amino acid sequence: CSAFPTGTYGYTF.

This chain uses TRBV11-2 with TRBJ2-5, with 9 bases identical to TRBD2. The J call is in doubt because the DNA end fits TRBJ2-7 better. In germline, CDR1 is SGHAT, CDR2 FQNNGV. The CDR3 consists of 15 residues. CDR3 loop: CASSSRVAGVNEQYF. The DNA for the CDR3 is TGTGCCAGCAGTTCCAGGGTAGCGGGGGTTAACGAGCAGTACTTC.

In its sample, this clonotype was seen a few times. The chain carries TRBV9 and TRBJ1-2; D is ambiguous. Germline V CDR1 and CDR2: SGDLS, YYNGEE. The CDR3 is 15 residues long. The V gene lost 5 bases and the J gene lost 6 bases, with 20 bases spanning the gap. The CDR3 region is CASSLDRNTRHGYTF. Here the CDR3 DNA reads TGTGCCAGCAGTTTAGACCGGAATACCCGACATGGCTACACCTTC.

This sequence joins TRBV9 and TRBJ2-1, with TRBD1 as a possible D gene (5 bases). The CDR3 contains 14 residues. Trimming removed 5 bases from V and 8 bases from J, with 17 bases in between. Germline V CDR1 and CDR2: SGDLS, YYNGEE. The CDR3 is CASRKGAANDEQFF. In DNA, the CDR3 is TGTGCCAGCAGGAAAGGGGCAGCAAACGATGAGCAGTTCTTC.

In this sample, this clonotype turned up a few times. V is TRBV7-9 and J is TRBJ2-7; no clear D gene. The V and J ends lost 4 bases and 4 bases respectively, with 17 bases between them. CDR1 SEHNR and CDR2 FQNEAQ come from the germline V gene (reference sequence). The CDR3 sequence is 15 residues long. The CDR3 DNA follows: TGTGCCAGCAGCTCTACTCTCTACGGATCGTACGAGCAGTACTTC. Its translation is CASSSTLYGSYEQYF.